The following is a T cell receptor (beta chain) sequence with its context. Antigen unknown. The record originates from a study of shared clonotypes between healthy human individuals. Overall study: Each donor's CD8 memory used one plate, CD8 naive two, each CD4 subset three. Whole-study results and caveats: Sampling was confined to blood; repertoires within tissues likely differ.

Data came from immunoSEQ multiplex PCR; TCRdb stores just in-frame clones and leaves some out. The sample records some 900,000 clones, 76% being singletons. Germline lookup yields CDR1 SGHVS and CDR2 FQNEAQ. Trimming took off 2 bases at V and 3 bases at J, with 10 bases between the two ends. CDR3 size: 15 residues. Healthy and HIV-negative, the adult donors had no recent acute infections or vaccinations. Sequencing used memory CD4+ T cells sorted from blood. Stated subset: CD45RA-negative fraction. The gene calls are TRBV7-8 and TRBJ1-4; D possibly corresponds to TRBD1 (5 bases). This receptor was identified in a man between 18 and 35 years old in good health. The chain's CDR3 is CASSLNGGANEKLFF. The CDR3 region has the DNA TGTGCCAGCAGCTTAAATGGGGGGGCTAATGAAAAACTGTTTTTT.